Listed below are T cell receptor beta chains from one sample, sequenced in a study of CD4 T cells in relation to SARS-CoV-2 and coronaviruses. Sequencing was performed with immunoSEQ multiplex PCR; in TCRdb, only in-frame clones are kept and a portion is missing. The data show more than 55,000 clones, with roughly 88% seen just once and approximately 1.5% held by the top ten. Material for sequencing was memory CD4+ T cells from PBMCs. Source of these receptors: a human donor in good health. The CDR3 runs from the conserved cysteine through the conserved F or W. A D gene is named only where the DNA matches it firmly. Where a row states a size, it is once, few, many or the class of an expanded clone; other rows omit it.

cdr3_aa cdr3_nt d_call clone_size j_call v_call
CASSLYSTSSGNTIYF TGTGCCAGCAGTTTATATAGCACCTCATCAGGAAACACCATATATTTT . . TRBJ1-3 TRBV28
CATSDWTSGSETQYF TGTGCCACCAGTGATTGGACTAGCGGGAGTGAGACCCAGTACTTC TRBD2 . TRBJ2-5 TRBV24-1
CASSFNRGRETQYF TGTGCCAGCAGCTTTAACAGGGGGCGAGAGACCCAGTACTTC TRBD1 once TRBJ2-5 TRBV7-8
CASSATSGIATGELFF TGTGCCAGCAGCGCGACTAGCGGAATAGCAACCGGGGAGCTGTTTTTT TRBD2 once TRBJ2-2 TRBV7-3
CASSDPRDFISEQFF TGTGCCAGCAGTGATCCCCGGGACTTTATCTCTGAGCAGTTCTTC . . TRBJ2-1 TRBV2
CASSPPGQGGEKLFF TGTGCCAGCTCACCACCGGGACAGGGAGGTGAAAAACTGTTTTTT TRBD1 . TRBJ1-4 TRBV18
CASSLAVRETDTQYF TGCGCCAGCAGCTTGGCCGTCAGGGAAACAGATACGCAGTATTTT . . TRBJ2-3 TRBV5-1
CASSDSFGKRETQYF TGCGCCAGCAGTGATAGCTTTGGGAAGCGGGAGACCCAGTACTTC . . TRBJ2-5 TRBV10-2
CASSYLDPRYGYTF TGTGCCAGCAGCTACTTGGACCCCCGCTATGGCTACACCTTC . . TRBJ1-2 TRBV28
CASSQETGGARGGLLAKNIQYF TGTGCCAGCAGCCAGGAGACAGGGGGCGCGCGGGGTGGCTTGCTGGCCAAAAACATTCAGTACTTC TRBD1 . TRBJ2-4 TRBV3-1/TRBV3-2
CASRDDKLRNTIYF TGCGCCAGCAGGGACGACAAACTAAGAAACACCATATATTTT . . TRBJ1-3 TRBV4-1
CASSFTLTASYEQYF TGTGCCAGCAGCTTTACGTTGACAGCTTCCTACGAGCAGTACTTC . . TRBJ2-7 TRBV7-2
CASRKQGWEQYF TGTGCCAGCAGAAAACAGGGGTGGGAGCAGTACTTC TRBD1 . TRBJ2-7 TRBV7-2
CASSLSFSGSSYNEQFF TGTGCCAGCAGCTTATCCTTTAGCGGGAGCTCCTACAATGAGCAGTTCTTC TRBD2 . TRBJ2-1 TRBV7-3
CASSFQRNTEAFF TGTGCCAGCAGTTTCCAGCGGAACACTGAAGCTTTCTTT . . TRBJ1-1 TRBV27
CASSPSGKVYNEQFF TGTGCCAGCAGCCCCTCGGGCAAAGTATACAATGAGCAGTTCTTC . . TRBJ2-1 TRBV14
CASSIPPRAVTSNQPQHF TGTGCCAGTAGTATACCCCCCAGGGCGGTTACTAGCAATCAGCCCCAGCATTTT . . TRBJ1-5 TRBV19
CASSQDVGSGELFF TGTGCCAGCAGCCAAGATGTAGGGTCCGGGGAGCTGTTTTTT . . TRBJ2-2 TRBV3-1/TRBV3-2
CASSVDRRNEQFF TGTGCCAGCAGTGTTGACCGGCGTAATGAGCAGTTCTTC . . TRBJ2-1 TRBV25-1
CASSELAGGAFF TGCGCCAGCAGTGAGCTCGCGGGAGGAGCTTTCTTT . once TRBJ1-1 TRBV10-2
CASSLASSGGSYEQYF TGTGCCAGCAGCTTAGCGTCTAGCGGGGGTTCCTACGAGCAGTACTTC TRBD2 few TRBJ2-7 TRBV7-9
CASSPTTTINTGELFF TGTGCCAGCAGTCCGACTACAACAATTAACACCGGGGAGCTGTTTTTT . . TRBJ2-2 TRBV27
CATDWGSQETQYF TGTGCCACCGATTGGGGGAGCCAAGAGACCCAGTACTTC . . TRBJ2-5 TRBV28
CASSVALLETQYF TGTGCCAGCAGCGTAGCACTTTTGGAGACCCAGTACTTC . . TRBJ2-5 TRBV9
CASSLYRGGTDTQYF TGTGCCAGCAGCTTATACAGGGGCGGGACAGATACGCAGTATTTT TRBD1 . TRBJ2-3 TRBV7-3
CASSPHAGQGSYEQYF TGTGCCAGCAGCCCTCACGCGGGACAAGGTTCCTACGAGCAGTACTTC . . TRBJ2-7 TRBV7-6